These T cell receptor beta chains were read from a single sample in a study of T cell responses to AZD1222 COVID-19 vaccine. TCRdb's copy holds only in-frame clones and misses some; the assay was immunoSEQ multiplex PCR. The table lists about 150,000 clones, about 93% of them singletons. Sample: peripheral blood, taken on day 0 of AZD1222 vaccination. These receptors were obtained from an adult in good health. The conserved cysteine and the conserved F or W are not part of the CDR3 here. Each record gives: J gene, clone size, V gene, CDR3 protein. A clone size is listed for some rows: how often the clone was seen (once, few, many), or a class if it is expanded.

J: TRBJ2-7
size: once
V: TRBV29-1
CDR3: SVETGRAFEQY

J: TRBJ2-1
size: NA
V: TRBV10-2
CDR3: ATTDGGHHNEQF

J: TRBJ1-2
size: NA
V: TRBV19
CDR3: ASSIVGGGRDGYT

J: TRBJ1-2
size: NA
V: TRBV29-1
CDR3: SVEGQVPNYGYT

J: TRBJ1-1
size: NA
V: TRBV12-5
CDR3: ASGSPDYRGRDTEAF

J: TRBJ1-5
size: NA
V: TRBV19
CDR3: ASSPRTGNQPQH

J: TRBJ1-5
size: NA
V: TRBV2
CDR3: ASSEGRGSNQPQH

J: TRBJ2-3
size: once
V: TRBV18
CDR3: ASSPPAGGIFTDTQY

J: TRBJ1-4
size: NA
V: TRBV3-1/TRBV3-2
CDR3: ASSQDGTGREKLF

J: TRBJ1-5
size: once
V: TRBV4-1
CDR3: ASSQDNIMMDSDNQPQH

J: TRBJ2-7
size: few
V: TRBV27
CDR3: ASTSGTGGSEQY

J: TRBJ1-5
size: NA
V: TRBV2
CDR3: ASSPPGQGFNQPQH

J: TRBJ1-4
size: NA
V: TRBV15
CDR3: ATSRDLRGQGEKLF

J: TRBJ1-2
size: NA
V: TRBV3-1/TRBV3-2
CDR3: ASSPPDLGNQANYGYT

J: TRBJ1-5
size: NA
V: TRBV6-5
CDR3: ASRAGTVNQPQH

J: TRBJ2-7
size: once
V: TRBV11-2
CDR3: ASRGPLRQRGYEQY

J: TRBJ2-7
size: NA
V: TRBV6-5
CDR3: ASSPGQGPREQY

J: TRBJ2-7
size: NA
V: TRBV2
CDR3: ASNRDSGSYEQY

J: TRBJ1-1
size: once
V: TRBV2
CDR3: ARGTGGSFTEAF

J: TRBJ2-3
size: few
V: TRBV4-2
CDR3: ASSYRAGFTDTQY

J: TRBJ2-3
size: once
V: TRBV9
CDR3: ASSGLAGPDTQY

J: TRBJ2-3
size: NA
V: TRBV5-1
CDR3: ASSLAGLGDTQY